The sequence of this T cell receptor (beta chain) was determined in a study of shared clonotypes between healthy human individuals. This clone was counted once. The antigen is not known. It was CD45RO-negative cells, positively selected for CCR7, that made up naive CD8 cells, with terminally differentiated effector memory CD45RA+ cells excluded. Germline V gene data show CDR1 as MGHRA and CDR2 as YSYEKL. The V end was cut by 3 bases, the J end by 0 bases, with 12 bases between. CDR3 length: 15 amino acids. Study-level results: Memory subsets generally showed smaller estimated richness than naive subsets did. Represented genetic and exposure-history diversity was restricted by having few donors. Against clonotypes common to all four donors, non-shared ones had lower generation probabilities.

In the sorted-subset replicate PCRs, 200 ng DNA, 25,000 to 35,000 T cell genomes, was used. TCRdb's table, derived via immunoSEQ multiplex PCR, lists solely in-frame clones and lacks some. The repertoire consists of roughly 2 million clones, with just under 95% occurring once and the leading ten covering roughly 1%. The chain recombines TRBV4-1 with TRBJ2-7; the D is unclear. Material: naive CD8+ T cells sorted from blood. The origin of this receptor is a man aged 18 to 29 in good health. CDR3 loop: CASSHPFPSSYEQYF. The CDR3, as DNA: TGCGCCAGCAGCCATCCGTTCCCTAGCTCCTACGAGCAGTACTTC.